The 31 T cell receptor beta chains below were found in one sample sequenced in a study of blood T cell repertoires in COVID-19. Sequenced by immunoSEQ multiplex PCR; TCRdb stores in-frame clones only, minus some. In the table there are over 350,000 clones, 85% to 90% of which are singletons. The sequenced material came from PBMCs or T cells enriched from blood (not recorded which). The receptors shown here come from a woman between 45 and 60 years old who had recovered from COVID-19.

The CDR3 protein is CASSIRDRGYYEQYF. The CDR3 DNA is TGTGCCAGCAGTATCCGGGACAGGGGATACTACGAGCAGTACTTC. This chain uses TRBV2 with TRBJ2-7; 10 nucleotides align to TRBD1. Germline CDR1 reads SNHLY; CDR2 reads FYNNEI. J lost 3 bases, V lost 5 bases, and 7 bases had no gene match. The CDR3 runs to 15 residues.

V gene TRBV19 combines with J gene TRBJ1-1, with 8 bases aligning to TRBD1. This CDR3 is built from 16 residues. J lost 0 bases, V lost 7 bases, and 10 bases had no gene match. Germline CDR1 reads LNHDA; CDR2 reads SQIVND (reference sequence). The CDR3 nucleotides read TGTGCCAGTATGATAAGATTGGGACAGGTGAACACTGAAGCTTTCTTT. Its translation is CASMIRLGQVNTEAFF.

This chain links TRBV27 with TRBJ2-1, with TRBD2 as a possible D gene (6 bases). The CDR3 has 15 residues. Deletions cut 7 bases from V and 4 bases from J, with 17 bases between. The germline gives CDR1 MNHEY, CDR2 SMNVEV (reference sequence). The CDR3 region has the DNA TGTGCCAGCACGGCTCGCGGGGCCCAATACAATGAGCAGTTCTTC. It codes for CASTARGAQYNEQFF.

V is TRBV2 and J is TRBJ1-2; D unclear. CDR1 is SNHLY and CDR2 is FYNNEI in the germline V gene. The CDR3 runs 13 residues. V dropped 3 bases and J dropped 2 bases, with 7 bases sitting between them. The CDR3, as DNA: TGTGCCAGCAGTGATTACAGCAACTATGGCTACACCTTC. It translates to CASSDYSNYGYTF.

The chain employs TRBV28 and TRBJ1-6; 7 bases map to TRBD1. Germline loops: CDR1 MDHEN, CDR2 SYDVKM. The CDR3 is 15 amino acids. V lost 5 bases to trimming and J lost 4 bases; unmatched junction nucleotides: 5. Here the CDR3 reads CASSPDREYNSPLHF. The DNA for the CDR3 is TGTGCCAGCAGTCCCGACAGGGAGTATAATTCACCCCTCCACTTT.

The V and J genes are TRBV7-3 and TRBJ1-1; 8 bases are shared with TRBD1. CDR1 and CDR2 (germline): SGHTA, FQGTGA. The CDR3 loop spans 14 amino acids. Losses at the gene ends were 5 bases for V and 1 base for J; bases not matched to a gene: 3. CDR3 sequence: CASSPQGGNTEAFF. The CDR3 DNA follows: TGTGCCAGCAGCCCACAGGGGGGGAACACTGAAGCTTTCTTT.

This chain joins TRBV18 and TRBJ1-2; D is unresolved. Germline CDR1 and CDR2: KGHSH and LQKENI. Trimming cost V 0 bases and J 2 bases, with 10 bases left between them. This CDR3 has 15 amino acids. Here the CDR3 reads CASSPPGRENYGYTF. For the CDR3, the DNA is TGTGCCAGCTCACCACCGGGCAGAGAGAACTATGGCTACACCTTC.

In DNA, the CDR3 is TGCGCCAGCAGCTTGGACAGGATTTACGAGCAGTACTTC. Residues: CASSLDRIYEQYF. The chain joins TRBV5-1 to TRBJ2-7; the D gene is possibly TRBD1 (5 bases). The CDR3 contains 13 residues. Deletions cut 0 bases from V and 4 bases from J, with 8 bases between. The germline CDR1 and CDR2 sequences are SGHRS and YFSETQ.

This clone was seen a few times. The chain recombines TRBV19 with TRBJ2-1, with 11 nucleotides matching TRBD1. Germline loops: CDR1 LNHDA, CDR2 SQIVND (reference sequence). Trimming cost V 1 base and J 5 bases; bases outside gene matches: 1. The CDR3 is made up of 15 amino acids. The CDR3 protein is CASSIGDRGNNEQFF. The DNA of the CDR3 is TGTGCCAGTAGTATAGGGGACAGGGGGAACAATGAGCAGTTCTTC.

The V call is TRBV5-1, the J call TRBJ2-1; perhaps TRBD2 as D (5 bases). Germline CDR1 reads SGHRS; CDR2 reads YFSETQ. This CDR3 comprises 16 residues. Trimming took 0 bases from V and 0 from J, leaving 10 bases between them. In DNA form, the CDR3 reads TGCGCCAGCAGCTTGGGGGGAGCGAGCTCCTACAATGAGCAGTTCTTC. It translates to CASSLGGASSYNEQFF. Looking up the rest from reference TRBV5-1 and TRBJ2-1 gives the full variable domain: KAGVTQTPRYLIKTRGQQVTLSCSPISGHRSVSWYQQTPGQGLQFLFEYFSETQRNKGNFPGRFSGRQFSNSRSEMNVSTLELGDSALYLCASSLGGASSYNEQFFGPGTRLTVL.

The chain employs TRBV10-3 and TRBJ2-2; 7 bases align to TRBD1. CDR1 and CDR2 (germline): ENHRY, SYGVKD. The CDR3 is 13 amino acids. With V trimmed by 10 bases and J by 5 bases, 7 bases remained unmatched. CDR3 coding DNA: TGTGCCAGTAGGGGGCCGGAGACCGGGGAGCTGTTTTTT. Encoded protein: CASRGPETGELFF.

The chain recombines TRBV7-9 with TRBJ1-3, with D possibly TRBD1 on 6 matching bases. The V gene lost 2 bases and the J gene lost 4 bases, with 9 bases spanning the gap. Germline lookup yields CDR1 SEHNR and CDR2 FQNEAQ (reference sequence). The CDR3 is 14 residues long. CDR3 loop: CASSLQGTGNTIYF. The CDR3 nucleotides read TGTGCCAGCAGCTTACAGGGGACAGGAAACACCATATATTTT.

V gene TRBV7-9 combines with J gene TRBJ2-3, with 11 bases fitting TRBD2. The trim removed 2 bases at V and 4 bases at J, leaving 2 bases unmatched. The CDR3 totals 15 residues. The germline CDR1 and CDR2 sequences are SEHNR and FQNEAQ (reference sequence). CDR3 residues: CASSLTSGGADTQYF. The CDR3 nucleotides read TGTGCCAGCAGCTTAACTAGCGGGGGCGCAGATACGCAGTATTTT.

The CDR3 region has the DNA TGTGCCAGCAGCTTATTCCTCGCCTACAATGAGCAGTTCTTC. It specifies CASSLFLAYNEQFF. The rearrangement uses TRBV5-6 and TRBJ2-1; D remains unclear. Germline CDR1 and CDR2: SGHDT and YYEEEE. The ends were cut back, 2 bases at V and 2 bases at J, with 8 bases in the middle. This CDR3 contains 14 residues. Complete variable domain (other parts from reference TRBV5-6 and TRBJ2-1): DAGVTQSPTHLIKTRGQQVTLRCSPKSGHDTVSWYQQALGQGPQFIFQYYEEEERQRGNFPDRFSGHQFPNYSSELNVNALLLGDSALYLCASSLFLAYNEQFFGPGTRLTVL.

This clone was counted only a few times. The chain has TRBV3-1 (or the pseudogene TRBV3-2) and TRBJ2-2, with D possibly matching TRBD2 (5 bases). Trimming left V 0 bases short and J 16 bases short, with 12 bases between. The CDR3 totals 12 residues. Germline CDR1 is LGHDT and CDR2 is YNNKEL (reference sequence). In DNA form, the CDR3 reads TGTGCCAGCAGCCAAGATTTCGGGGTACCGTTTTTT. Protein product: CASSQDFGVPFF.

The V gene is TRBV10-3, the J gene TRBJ2-2; perhaps TRBD2 as D (5 bases). The germline V gene has CDR1 ENHRY and CDR2 SYGVKD. The CDR3 covers 17 residues. V was trimmed by 4 bases and J by 2 bases, leaving 17 bases between them. The chain's CDR3 is CAISGTEGTVNTGELFF. For the CDR3, the DNA is TGTGCCATCAGTGGCACCGAGGGTACAGTCAACACCGGGGAGCTGTTTTTT.

The genes are TRBV2 and TRBJ1-5; D is unclear. CDR1 SNHLY and CDR2 FYNNEI come from the germline V gene. V gave up 6 bases and J gave up 3 bases, with 12 bases separating them. The CDR3 spans 14 residues. CDR3 in amino acids: CASSPDTINQPQHF. The CDR3 nucleotides read TGTGCCAGCAGCCCCGACACAATCAATCAGCCCCAGCATTTT. Combining the CDR3 with reference TRBV2 and TRBJ1-5 gives the whole variable domain EPEVTQTPSHQVTQMGQEVILRCVPISNHLYFYWYRQILGQKVEFLVSFYNNEISEKSEIFDDQFSVERPDGSNFTLKIRSTKLEDSAMYFCASSPDTINQPQHFGDGTRLSIL.

This chain uses TRBV2 with TRBJ1-1; the D gene is possibly TRBD1 (5 bases). Germline-derived CDR1 and CDR2 are SNHLY and FYNNEI. There are 14 residues in the CDR3. V lost 10 bases, J lost 0 bases, and 15 bases lay in between. The CDR3 loop is CATDSWGVNTEAFF. The CDR3 DNA is TGTGCCACCGACAGCTGGGGGGTGAACACTGAAGCTTTCTTT.

The chain carries TRBV11-2 and TRBJ2-7, with 11 bases aligning to TRBD2. J gave up 2 bases and V 10 bases, and 16 bases lay outside the gene matches. The germline V gene has CDR1 SGHAT and CDR2 FQNNGV. The CDR3 is 17 amino acids. The CDR3 spells CATRQRASGGIPYEQYF. CDR3 in DNA: TGTGCCACCCGCCAAAGAGCTAGCGGGGGGATCCCCTACGAGCAGTACTTC. Drawing the rest from reference TRBV11-2 and TRBJ2-7, the complete variable domain is EAGVAQSPRYKIIEKRQSVAFWCNPISGHATLYWYQQILGQGPKLLIQFQNNGVVDDSQLPKDRFSAERLKGVDSTLKIQPAKLEDSAVYLCATRQRASGGIPYEQYFGPGTRLTVT.

As DNA, the CDR3 is TGTGCCTGGAGTGTACAGGGGACAGGGAACCCCCGGAGGTCACCCCTCCACTTT. Translating gives CAWSVQGTGNPRRSPLHF. V and J are TRBV30 and TRBJ1-6, with TRBD1 matching 9 bases. The germline V gene encodes CDR1 GTSNPN and CDR2 SVGIG (reference sequence). V shed 0 bases, J shed 10 bases, and the junction held 16 bases outside the gene matches. The CDR3 spans 18 residues.

The chain uses TRBV5-1 and TRBJ2-7, with 8 positions matching TRBD2. With 0 bases clipped from V and 7 bases from J, the junction kept 9 bases outside the gene matches. CDR1 is SGHRS and CDR2 is YFSETQ in the germline V gene. This CDR3 has 15 residues. Here the CDR3 reads CASSLGSGGPGEQYF. In nucleotides, the CDR3 is TGCGCCAGCAGCTTGGGAAGCGGGGGCCCAGGGGAGCAGTACTTC.

This rearrangement joins TRBV2 to TRBJ1-1, with no clear D. Germline CDR1 reads SNHLY; CDR2 reads FYNNEI. The CDR3 is 13 amino acids. Trimming removed 8 bases at V and 5 bases at J, with 15 bases between. DNA of the CDR3: TGTGCCAGCCGAAGTTTTGGGAGGACTGAAGCTTTCTTT. Translation: CASRSFGRTEAFF.

The CDR3 coding sequence is TGTGCCAGCAAACAGGGGGCAGCGCAGGACGGGGAGCTGTTTTTT. This translates into CASKQGAAQDGELFF. The chain couples TRBV11-1 to TRBJ2-2, with TRBD1 identical over 9 bases. Trimming removed 7 bases from V and 7 bases from J; junction bases left unmatched: 10. The CDR3 runs to 15 residues. Germline V CDR1 and CDR2: SGHAT, FQDESV (reference sequence).

DNA for the CDR3: TGTGCCAGCAGTGAACTCAGGGGGAGTCACAATGAGCAGTTCTTC. Its protein is CASSELRGSHNEQFF. The chain links TRBV2 to TRBJ2-1; 7 nucleotides agree with TRBD1. Germline CDR1 is SNHLY and CDR2 is FYNNEI. This CDR3 spans 15 amino acids. J gave up 5 bases and V 2 bases, and 6 bases lay outside the gene matches.

The chain couples TRBV5-1 to TRBJ1-2; 12 bases fit TRBD1. CDR3 length equals 17 residues. Per the germline V gene, CDR1 is SGHRS and CDR2 is YFSETQ. V lost 0 bases and J lost 6; bases outside the gene matches: 9. The CDR3 DNA reads as TGCGCCAGCAGCTTGGGGTCTGGGACAGGGGGCATCCATGGCTACACCTTC. It is translated as CASSLGSGTGGIHGYTF.

The rearrangement joins TRBV30 to TRBJ2-3; 10 bases map to TRBD1. Germline V lookup: CDR1 GTSNPN, CDR2 SVGIG (reference sequence). V shed 0 bases, J shed 1 base, and the junction held 4 bases outside the gene matches. The CDR3 covers 16 residues. CDR3 protein: CAWSVGQGSRTDTQYF. In DNA, the CDR3 is TGTGCCTGGAGTGTGGGACAGGGGTCCCGCACAGATACGCAGTATTTT.

This clone was detected once. J is TRBJ1-6 and V is TRBV27; 7 bases are a match to TRBD1. CDR1 MNHEY and CDR2 SMNVEV come from the germline V gene (reference sequence). This CDR3 is 15 amino acids long. Unmatched junction bases numbered 4, after V lost 2 bases and J lost 6 bases. The CDR3 nucleotides are TGTGCCAGCAGTTTAAGGGGGCTGGGTAATTCACCCCTCCACTTT. It encodes CASSLRGLGNSPLHF.

J is TRBJ2-7 and V is TRBV7-9; tentative D call: TRBD1 (5 bases). There are 13 residues in the CDR3. The germline gives CDR1 SEHNR, CDR2 FQNEAQ (reference sequence). The V gene lost 6 bases and the J gene lost 3 bases, with 12 bases spanning the gap. CDR3 region: CASSFADSYEQYF. CDR3 sequence (DNA): TGTGCCAGCAGTTTCGCCGACAGCTACGAGCAGTACTTC.

The chain employs TRBV4-3 and TRBJ2-2, with 7 bases that match TRBD1. V lost 1 base and J lost 5; bases outside the gene matches: 4. This CDR3 is 15 amino acids long. Germline CDR1 and CDR2: LGHNA and YSLEER. CDR3 coding DNA: TGCGCCAGCAGCCAAGCGGGACAGAGGACCGGGGAGCTGTTTTTT. This translates into CASSQAGQRTGELFF.

The chain links TRBV18 to TRBJ1-2; 8 bases are a match to TRBD1. The V and J ends lost 6 bases and 8 bases, in that order; junction bases with no gene match: 8. The CDR3 loop spans 13 amino acids. The germline V gene encodes CDR1 KGHSH and CDR2 LQKENI. The CDR3 reads CASSLGTGEGYTF. The CDR3 DNA is TGTGCCAGCTCTTTGGGGACAGGTGAAGGCTACACCTTC.

The chain has TRBV24-1 and TRBJ2-7, with D possibly being TRBD1 (5 bases). V dropped 4 bases and J dropped 3 bases, with 18 bases sitting between them. Germline assignment: CDR1 KGHDR and CDR2 SFDVKD. The CDR3 runs 16 residues. CDR3 sequence reads: CATSDSNPTGNYEQYF. The CDR3 region has the DNA TGTGCCACCAGTGACTCCAACCCTACAGGCAACTACGAGCAGTACTTC.